Sequencing of this T cell receptor (beta chain) was carried out in a study of blood T cells in healthy people across ages. A second roughly 7 to 11 cycle PCR used barcoded and J-beta primers. Each TCR beta cDNA got a 12-nucleotide random molecular identifier. TCRdb analysed the 5' RACE reads with MiXCR anew, one entry per CDR3 protein. The sample includes about 1.8 million distinct CDR3 sequences, about 49% seen only once; the top ten take approximately 2.1%. For this clonotype: Its specificity is not known.

Whole-study results and caveats: Diversity of TCR beta per million T cells declined in a roughly linear way with age.

The receptor's source is a woman aged 40 to 55 in good health. Sequenced input: blood.

For the CDR3, the DNA is TGTGCCAGCAGCCAAGTCGGACAGCTGAACACTGAAGCTTTCTTT. This codes for CASSQVGQLNTEAFF. The chain uses TRBV4-2 and TRBJ1-1; TRBD1 is a possible D gene (6 bases). Germline loops: CDR1 LGHNA, CDR2 YNFKEQ. V lost 1 base, J lost 0 bases, and 9 bases lay in between. This CDR3 comprises 15 residues.